The clone carrying this T cell receptor (beta chain) has just one count. Its antigen is undetermined. Only in-frame clones appear in the TCRdb table, and some are missing; sequencing was by immunoSEQ multiplex PCR. The sample records roughly 130,000 clones, around nine tenths being singletons. This entry is derived from a study of identifying expanded T cells in peripheral blood. General study findings and limits: Roughly 2-week clone count variance significantly increased as total template count grew.

V was pared by 2 bases and J by 4 bases, with 11 bases of the junction left unmatched. Germline CDR1 is SEHNR and CDR2 is FQNEAQ (reference sequence). CDR3 length: 18 amino acids. This chain links TRBV7-9 with TRBJ2-2, with 9 positions matching TRBD1. The sequence was obtained from a person aged 18 to 70 in good health. The material sequenced was blood. CDR3 in amino acids: CASSLLRISDRGTGELFF. The CDR3 DNA is TGTGCCAGCAGCTTACTTCGGATCTCGGACAGGGGCACCGGGGAGCTGTTTTTT.